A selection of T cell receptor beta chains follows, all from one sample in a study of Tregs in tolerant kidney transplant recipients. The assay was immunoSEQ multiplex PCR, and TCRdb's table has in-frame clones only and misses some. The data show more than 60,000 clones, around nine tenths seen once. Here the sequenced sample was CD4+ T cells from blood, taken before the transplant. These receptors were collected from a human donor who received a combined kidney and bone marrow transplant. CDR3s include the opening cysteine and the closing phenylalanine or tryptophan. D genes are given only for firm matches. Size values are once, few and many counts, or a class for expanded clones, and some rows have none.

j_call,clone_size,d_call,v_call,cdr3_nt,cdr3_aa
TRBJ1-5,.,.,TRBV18,TGTGCCAGCTCACCAGACAGTAATAGGAATCAGCCCCAGCATTTT,CASSPDSNRNQPQHF
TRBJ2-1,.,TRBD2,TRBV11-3,TGTGCCAGCGCTAGCGGCTCCTACAATGAGCAGTTCTTC,CASASGSYNEQFF
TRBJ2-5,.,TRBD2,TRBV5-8,TGTGCCAGCAGCACAGGGACTAGCGGGAATGCGTACCAAGAGACCCAGTACTTC,CASSTGTSGNAYQETQYF
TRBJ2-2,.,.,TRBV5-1,TGCGCCAGCAGCCCTCTCGGGACCCCAACTAGCATCGGGGAGCTGTTTTTT,CASSPLGTPTSIGELFF
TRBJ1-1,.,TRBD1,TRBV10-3,TGTGCCATCAGTACCACAGGGGCCTGGAACACTGAAGCTTTCTTT,CAISTTGAWNTEAFF
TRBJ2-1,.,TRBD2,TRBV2,TGTGCCAGCAGTAGGTCTAGCGGAAACAATGAGCAGTTCTTC,CASSRSSGNNEQFF
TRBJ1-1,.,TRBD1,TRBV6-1,TGTGCCAGCAGGACAGGGGAGGGGACTGAAGCTTTCTTT,CASRTGEGTEAFF
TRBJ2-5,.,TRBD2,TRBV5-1,TGCGCCAGCAGCAAAGGACTAGGGTTTGAGACCCAGTACTTC,CASSKGLGFETQYF
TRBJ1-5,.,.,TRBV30,TGTGCCTGGGGCGGAGCGGCGGGGCCCCAGCATTTT,CAWGGAAGPQHF
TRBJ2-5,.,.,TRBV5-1,TGCGCCAGCAGCTTGCCGGGAAGAGGGGAGACCCAGTACTTC,CASSLPGRGETQYF
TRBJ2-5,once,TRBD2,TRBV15,TGTGCCACCAGTACAGGACTAGCGGGAGCGGGCGTGGTCCAAGAGACCCAGTACTTC,CATSTGLAGAGVVQETQYF
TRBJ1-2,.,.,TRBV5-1,TGCGCCAGCAGCTTGGGGACAGCCTATGGCTACACCTTC,CASSLGTAYGYTF
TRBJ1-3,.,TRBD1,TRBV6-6,TGTGCCAGCAGCTCACAGGGGGGGGGCTCTGGAAACACCATATATTTT,CASSSQGGGSGNTIYF
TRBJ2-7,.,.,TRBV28,TGTGCCAGCTCCGGCACCAGGGGTAGTGAGCAGTACTTC,CASSGTRGSEQYF
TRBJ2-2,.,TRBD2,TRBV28,TGTGCCAGCACCCGGGGGGTTACCGGGGAGCTGTTTTTT,CASTRGVTGELFF
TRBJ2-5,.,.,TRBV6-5,TGTGCCAGCAGTCCTATCCAGGGGAGGGGAGAGACCCAGTACTTC,CASSPIQGRGETQYF
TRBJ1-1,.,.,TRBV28,TGTGCCAGCAGCCTCCGGGGTCCGGCTTTCTTT,CASSLRGPAFF
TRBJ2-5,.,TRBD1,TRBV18,TGTGCCAGCTCGGTTTATAGGACAGGGGAAGAGACCCAGTACTTC,CASSVYRTGEETQYF
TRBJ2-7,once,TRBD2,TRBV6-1,TGTGCCAGCACTCCGGGACTATTGCACCCGGAGCAGTACTTC,CASTPGLLHPEQYF
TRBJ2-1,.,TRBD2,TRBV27,TGTGCCAGCAGTTTGCCCGGAGCCTTCTGGGCGGGAGGTGGTAATGAGCAGTTCTTC,CASSLPGAFWAGGGNEQFF
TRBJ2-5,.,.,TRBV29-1,TGCAGCGTTGAAGTCAGCCAAGAGACCCAGTACTTC,CSVEVSQETQYF
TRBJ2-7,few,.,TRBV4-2,TGTGCCAGCAGCCAAGACAGGACAGTGAGCTCCTACGAGCAGTACTTC,CASSQDRTVSSYEQYF
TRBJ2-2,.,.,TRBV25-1,TGTGCCAGCAGACCTCAGACAGGCGAGAACACCGGGGAGCTGTTTTTT,CASRPQTGENTGELFF
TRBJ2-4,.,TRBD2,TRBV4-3,TGCGCCAGCAGCCAAGAGTCCCCGGGGGGGTGGAAAAACATTCAGTACTTC,CASSQESPGGWKNIQYF
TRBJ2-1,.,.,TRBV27,TGTGCCAGCAGTTTATCACAGGGCAGGAACAATGAGCAGTTCTTC,CASSLSQGRNNEQFF
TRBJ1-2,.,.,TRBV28,TGTGCCAGCTACGACAGGCAGGGCTCTGGCTACACCTTC,CASYDRQGSGYTF
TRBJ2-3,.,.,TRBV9,TGTGCCAGCAGCGTAGCTTTCACAGATACGCAGTATTTT,CASSVAFTDTQYF
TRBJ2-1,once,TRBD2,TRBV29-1,TGCAGCTCCGCCTCCGGGACTAGCAGAGAGCAGTTCTTC,CSSASGTSREQFF
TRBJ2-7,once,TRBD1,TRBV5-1,TGCGCCAGCAGTACCGGGACAGGGGGTATGGTGGAGCAGTACTTC,CASSTGTGGMVEQYF
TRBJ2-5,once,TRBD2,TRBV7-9,TGTGCCAGCAGTAAGGGTAGCGGGTCTGGGGAGACCCAGTACTTC,CASSKGSGSGETQYF
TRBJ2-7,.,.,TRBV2,TGTGCCAGCTTCCCTGGCTCGTCCTACGAGCAGTACTTC,CASFPGSSYEQYF
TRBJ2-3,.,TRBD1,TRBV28,TGTGCCAGCAGTTTAGGGACAGGGAGCACAGATACGCAGTATTTT,CASSLGTGSTDTQYF
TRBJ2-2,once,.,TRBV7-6,TGTGCCAGCAGCTTAGTAGGCGGCGTGAACACCGGGGAGCTGTTTTTT,CASSLVGGVNTGELFF
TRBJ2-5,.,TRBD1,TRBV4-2,TGTGCCAGCAGCCCCGGGACAGGGGAAGAGACCCAGTACTTC,CASSPGTGEETQYF
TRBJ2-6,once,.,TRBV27,TGTGCCAGCAGTTTCAGGCGGACAGCTGGGGCCAACGTCCTGACTTTC,CASSFRRTAGANVLTF
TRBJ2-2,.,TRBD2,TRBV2,TGTGCCAGCAGTGGTCAGCGGGATAGCGGGGAGCTGTTTTTT,CASSGQRDSGELFF
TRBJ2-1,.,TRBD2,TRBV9,TGTGCCAGCAGCGTAGTTGAGCGGGAATTGGATGAGCAGTTCTTC,CASSVVERELDEQFF
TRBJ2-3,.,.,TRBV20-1,TGCAGTGCTAGGGTCGGGTGGGCGCAGTATTTT,CSARVGWAQYF
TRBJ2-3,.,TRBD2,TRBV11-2,TGTGCCAGCAGCCCCGCCGGGACTAGCGGGAGAGTGGGGTATTTT,CASSPAGTSGRVGYF
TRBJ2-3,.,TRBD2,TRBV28,TGTGCCAGCAGTGCCCAGCGGGAGGGAACAGATACGCAGTATTTT,CASSAQREGTDTQYF
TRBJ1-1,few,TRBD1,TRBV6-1,TGTGCCAGCAGTCTACAGGGGGGGGACACTGAAGCTTTCTTT,CASSLQGGDTEAFF
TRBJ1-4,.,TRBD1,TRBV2,TGTGCCAGCAGTAGACAGGGGGCGGATGAAAAACTGTTTTTT,CASSRQGADEKLFF
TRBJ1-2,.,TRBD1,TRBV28,TGTGCCAGCAGTTTAGAGGGGCTCCGGGACAGGGTTCTCGGGAACTATGGCTACACCTTC,CASSLEGLRDRVLGNYGYTF
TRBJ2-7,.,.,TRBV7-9,TGTGCCAGCAGCCCGACCGGGCAGGGGGGCGAGCAGTACTTC,CASSPTGQGGEQYF
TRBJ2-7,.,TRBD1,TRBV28,TGTGCCAGCAGTTTATGGACAGGGTCCTACGAGCAGTACTTC,CASSLWTGSYEQYF
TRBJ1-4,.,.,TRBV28,TGTGCCAGTCGGGGGTTGGGGGAAAAACTGTTTTTT,CASRGLGEKLFF
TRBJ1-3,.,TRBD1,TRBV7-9,TGTGCCAGCAGTTTTCCCTCGGGGACAGAGTTCTCTGGAAACACCATATATTTT,CASSFPSGTEFSGNTIYF
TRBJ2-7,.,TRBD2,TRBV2,TGTGCCACCAGCGCTAGGACTAGCGGGAGTTATAAGTACTTC,CATSARTSGSYKYF
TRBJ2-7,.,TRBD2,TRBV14,TGTGCCAGCAGCCAAGGAGGACTAGGTTCCTACGAGCAGTACTTC,CASSQGGLGSYEQYF
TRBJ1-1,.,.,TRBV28,TGTGCCAGCAGTTTTTCCGGGACTGAAGCTTTCTTT,CASSFSGTEAFF
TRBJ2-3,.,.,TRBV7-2,TGTGCCAGCAGCTTAGTAACGGGAAATCCCGTCCGGGCAGATACGCAGTATTTT,CASSLVTGNPVRADTQYF